One and the same sample provided the 13 T cell receptor beta chains below, sequenced in a study of cytomegalovirus exposure and HLA in healthy donors. This PCR relied on a set of 60 Vbeta primers and 13 Jbeta primers. Repertoires were generated with immunoSEQ multiplex PCR, while TCRdb's copy carries only in-frame clones and drops some. This sample has fewer than 120,000 clones, with less than 85% found just once. The sample was PBMCs. The receptor source for this set is a man aged 25 to 40 in good health and CMV-seropositive.

The chain has TRBV9 and TRBJ2-3; 9 positions match TRBD1. CDR3 length: 16 amino acids. The V gene's germline CDR1 is SGDLS and CDR2 YYNGEE. V lost 3 bases, J lost 3 bases, and 8 bases stayed unmatched. The CDR3 DNA is TGTGCCAGCAGCGCAACACAGGGGGCGCATACAGATACGCAGTATTTT. Protein sequence: CASSATQGAHTDTQYF.

The CDR3 nucleotides read TGTGCCAGTAGTATCGACAGGGGGAACACTGAAGCTTTCTTT. Its protein is CASSIDRGNTEAFF. The V gene is TRBV19, the J gene TRBJ1-1; 8 positions agree with TRBD1. The CDR3 is made up of 14 amino acids. Germline CDR1 reads LNHDA; CDR2 reads SQIVND (reference sequence). With 3 bases clipped from V and 1 base from J, the junction kept 1 base outside the gene matches.

This clone has a handful of counts. The rearrangement links TRBV7-9 to TRBJ2-2; D perhaps matches TRBD1 (6 bases). The CDR3 length is 15 residues. The V gene's germline CDR1 is SEHNR and CDR2 FQNEAQ (reference sequence). V lost 1 base and J lost 1, with 7 bases in between. The CDR3 spells CASSLEGVNTGELFF. CDR3 nucleotides: TGTGCCAGCAGCTTAGAGGGGGTGAACACCGGGGAGCTGTTTTTT.

The chain is built from TRBV4-1 and TRBJ1-5, with 7 bases fitting TRBD1. CDR1 is MGHRA and CDR2 is YSYEKL in the germline V gene. This CDR3 spans 18 amino acids. The trim removed 0 bases at V and 4 bases at J, leaving 12 bases unmatched. The CDR3 bases are TGCGCCAGCAGCCAAGAAGGGGGCCCCGGGACAGAGAATCAGCCCCAGCATTTT. It specifies CASSQEGGPGTENQPQHF.

The V and J genes are TRBV27 and TRBJ2-3; TRBD2 matches 12 bases. This CDR3 spans 16 amino acids. Germline trimming cut 5 bases from V and 1 base from J; bases unmatched to any gene: 4. Germline CDR1 reads MNHEY; CDR2 reads SMNVEV (reference sequence). CDR3 sequence reads: CASSQSSGGGTDTQYF. The CDR3 DNA reads TGTGCCAGCAGTCAGTCTAGCGGGGGGGGCACAGATACGCAGTATTTT.

CDR3 in DNA: TGTGCCAGCAGAGCACAGGGTAACACTGAAGCTTTCTTT. Its protein is CASRAQGNTEAFF. V is TRBV2 and J is TRBJ1-1; the D gene is possibly TRBD1 (6 bases). This CDR3 is 13 amino acids long. Germline assignment: CDR1 SNHLY and CDR2 FYNNEI. The germline V and J ends were trimmed by 6 bases and 2 bases, with 10 bases remaining between them.

The V call is TRBV4-1, the J call TRBJ2-1, with 10 bases identical to TRBD2. Looked up from germline, CDR1 is MGHRA and CDR2 is YSYEKL. The CDR3 has 16 residues. V was pared by 3 bases and J by 4 bases, with 6 bases of the junction left unmatched. In DNA, the CDR3 is TGCGCCAGCAGCCACGCCGGGACTAGCGCTTACAATGAGCAGTTCTTC. Its protein product is CASSHAGTSAYNEQFF.

This clone showed up just a few times. The V gene is TRBV7-8, the J gene TRBJ1-1; tentatively, D is TRBD1 (5 bases). The CDR3 spans 16 residues. Germline assignment: CDR1 SGHVS and CDR2 FQNEAQ. The V gene lost 5 bases and the J gene lost 4 bases, with 20 bases spanning the gap. CDR3 residues: CASSNGGVLGGTEAFF. Written as DNA, the CDR3 is TGTGCCAGCAGCAACGGCGGGGTTTTGGGGGGCACTGAAGCTTTCTTT.

The rearrangement links TRBV7-7 to TRBJ2-1, with 12 bases matching TRBD1. This CDR3 has 20 amino acids. The germline CDR1 and CDR2 sequences are SSHAT and FNYEAQ (reference sequence). The trim removed 3 bases at V and 2 bases at J, leaving 14 bases unmatched. CDR3 bases: TGTGCCAGCAGCTTGGGGGACAGGGGGCGACGTTTTGGGACCTACAATGAGCAGTTCTTC. Its translation is CASSLGDRGRRFGTYNEQFF.

The gene calls are TRBV11-3 and TRBJ1-6; possibly TRBD1 for D (5 bases). CDR3 length equals 15 residues. The germline gives CDR1 SGHNT, CDR2 YENEEA. Trimming removed 0 bases at V and 7 bases at J, with 10 bases between. Here the CDR3 reads CASSLDGGGNSPLHF. CDR3 DNA: TGTGCCAGCAGCTTAGATGGGGGGGGGAATTCACCCCTCCACTTT.

This clone was observed a few times. The chain recombines TRBV4-2 with TRBJ2-1; D is possibly TRBD2 (6 bases). V lost 0 bases, J lost 2 bases, and 14 bases lay in between. The CDR3 has 17 amino acids. Germline V gene data show CDR1 as LGHNA and CDR2 as YNFKEQ. This CDR3 reads CASSQDPSAEPYNEQFF. DNA for the CDR3: TGTGCCAGCAGCCAAGACCCTAGCGCCGAGCCCTACAATGAGCAGTTCTTC.

The chain couples TRBV18 to TRBJ2-7, with D possibly TRBD1 on 5 matching bases. CDR1 and CDR2 (germline): KGHSH, LQKENI. This CDR3 is built from 13 residues. V lost 1 base and J lost 3, with 7 bases in between. CDR3 DNA: TGTGCCAGCTCACCACAGGACAACTACGAGCAGTACTTC. Translating gives CASSPQDNYEQYF.

This chain connects TRBV9 to TRBJ2-1, with 16 bases aligning to TRBD2. Germline values: CDR1 SGDLS, CDR2 YYNGEE. The ends lost 2 bases at V and 5 bases at J; junction bases unmatched: 4. The CDR3 covers 17 residues. As DNA, the CDR3 is TGTGCCAGCAGCGTCCTGGGACTAGCGGGGGGGAACAATGAGCAGTTCTTC. Amino acid sequence: CASSVLGLAGGNNEQFF. The whole variable domain, filled in from reference TRBV9 and TRBJ2-1, reads DSGVTQTPKHLITATGQRVTLRCSPRSGDLSVYWYQQSLDQGLQFLIQYYNGEERAKGNILERFSAQQFPDLHSELNLSSLELGDSALYFCASSVLGLAGGNNEQFFGPGTRLTVL.